This T cell receptor (beta chain) stems from a study of blood T cell repertoires in COVID-19. Study overall: The United States, Italy and Spain provided the acute and convalescent COVID-19 samples. The cDNA or gDNA used as material had been derived from T cells, B-cell-depleted T cells, or PBMCs.

V lost 3 bases and J 0 bases, leaving 9 bases between the germline ends. Germline V CDR1 and CDR2: SGHDT, YYEEEE. The CDR3 runs 15 residues. Generated by immunoSEQ multiplex PCR, the TCRdb table keeps only in-frame clones and is missing some. This table has about 360,000 clones, around 83% appearing once. In this sample, this clone turned up once. The clonotype was recovered from a man aged 25 to 40 with active or convalescent COVID-19. The sample taken for sequencing was peripheral blood. This sequence joins TRBV5-6 and TRBJ2-2, with D hard to call. The CDR3 protein is CASSSVVTNTGELFF. The CDR3 DNA follows: TGTGCCAGCAGCTCAGTGGTGACGAACACCGGGGAGCTGTTTTTT. Looking up the rest from reference TRBV5-6 and TRBJ2-2 gives the full variable domain: DAGVTQSPTHLIKTRGQQVTLRCSPKSGHDTVSWYQQALGQGPQFIFQYYEEEERQRGNFPDRFSGHQFPNYSSELNVNALLLGDSALYLCASSSVVTNTGELFFGEGSRLTVL.